This T cell receptor beta chain was captured in a study of blood T cell repertoires in COVID-19. Study in general: Specimens from acute and convalescent COVID-19 originated in the United States, Italy and Spain.

CDR3 length equals 19 residues. J gave up 0 bases and V 0 bases, and 6 bases lay outside the gene matches. Germline V lookup: CDR1 LNHNV, CDR2 YYDKDF (reference sequence). Per the authors' pipeline: How many nucleated cells were present was estimated from reference gene primer amplification. Profiled with immunoSEQ multiplex PCR; TCRdb holds only in-frame clones, not every one. D and trimming come from the DNA, and the V and J calls and clone size come from that table. The table includes fewer than 15,000 clones, over 80% detected once. Material for sequencing was peripheral blood. The rearrangement links TRBV15 to TRBJ2-3; 13 positions agree with TRBD2. The clonotype originates from a human donor with active COVID-19. The donor label of this sample is uncertain. CDR3: CATSRDLGLAGSSTDTQYF. CDR3 bases: TGTGCCACCAGCAGAGATCTGGGACTAGCGGGGAGTAGCACAGATACGCAGTATTTT.